The TCR beta chain described here comes from a study of breast tumors, draining lymph nodes, adjacent tissues. The germline gives CDR1 SGHRS, CDR2 YFSETQ. Trimming stripped 2 bases from V and 4 bases from J, with 8 bases between. The CDR3 is 13 amino acids. MiXCR, run by TCRdb on the multiplex PCR reads, gives a single entry per CDR3 protein. The sample records tens of thousands of distinct CDR3 sequences, 25% to 40% being singletons. Overall study results and limits: The data were judged consistent with most tumor T cells coming from lymph node and expanding in tumor.

This clonotype ranks as medium-sized. Its antigen remains unidentified. V usage is TRBV5-1 and J usage is TRBJ2-3, with a weak D call TRBD2 (5 bases). The receptor was isolated from a female donor with breast cancer. Some clones in this sample may be carry-over from other donors' samples. What was sequenced was breast tumor tissue. The CDR3 DNA reads as TGCGCCAGCAGCTTAGGCGGGTCAGATACGCAGTATTTT. Its protein product is CASSLGGSDTQYF. Supplemented by reference TRBV5-1 and TRBJ2-3, the full variable domain reads KAGVTQTPRYLIKTRGQQVTLSCSPISGHRSVSWYQQTPGQGLQFLFEYFSETQRNKGNFPGRFSGRQFSNSRSEMNVSTLELGDSALYLCASSLGGSDTQYFGPGTRLTVL.